Detailed here is one T cell receptor beta chain. The CDR3 length is 15 residues. The germline gives CDR1 MNHEY, CDR2 SVGAGI. V lost 2 bases, J lost 4 bases, and 14 bases lay in between. The record originates from a study of PD-L1 blockade in urothelial cancer. Between 1 and 8 samples per patient were obtained, pretreatment and on-treatment. Measured with immunoSEQ multiplex PCR; TCRdb has only the in-frame clones, and not every one. Here the sample spans nearly 30,000 clones, over 75% being singletons. The receptor was isolated from a man aged 45-65 years with urothelial cancer. This rearrangement joins TRBV6-5 to TRBJ1-2; the D gene is possibly TRBD1 (5 bases). The sequencing used PBMCs, collected around atezolizumab (anti-PD-L1) treatment. The CDR3 DNA follows: TGTGCCAGCAGTTACAGGGGCGTTGGGCTCTATGGCTACACCTTC. Translated: CASSYRGVGLYGYTF.